These 22 T cell receptor beta chains share one sample of origin, sequenced in a study of blood T cell repertoires in COVID-19 (dated by TCRdb to 2020 to 2021). The library was generated by the immunoSEQ multiplex PCR assay. The clones in this table, taken by TCRdb from immuneACCESS, are in-frame only. Not every clone is retained; where verified, under half of the shortfall comes from an unresolved V gene, and the cause of the rest is unknown. For this sample there are over 150,000 clones; about 88% appear just once. The top ten clonotypes cover roughly 19% of the sample. The source material was peripheral blood. These TCRs come from a man in his forties or fifties with COVID-19, enrolled during active disease.

The V call is TRBV9, the J call TRBJ2-3, with 9 nucleotides matching TRBD1. After removal of 4 bases from V and 4 bases from J, the junction contained 16 bases not matched to a gene. From germline, CDR1 is SGDLS and CDR2 YYNGEE. The CDR3 contains 18 residues. The CDR3 region is CASSPRQGGGANPDTQYF. DNA of the CDR3: TGTGCCAGCAGCCCCAGACAGGGGGGAGGGGCTAACCCAGATACGCAGTATTTT.

The chain joins TRBV6-2 or TRBV6-3 to TRBJ2-1; tentatively, D is TRBD2 (6 bases). Trimming cost V 3 bases and J 6 bases, with 18 bases left between them. This CDR3 has 16 amino acids. Germline V lookup: CDR1 MNHEY, CDR2 SVGEGT. This CDR3 reads CASSYAAGTQGNEQFF. In nucleotides, the CDR3 is TGTGCCAGCAGTTATGCTGCAGGGACTCAGGGCAATGAGCAGTTCTTC.

This chain uses TRBV3-1 (or the pseudogene TRBV3-2) with TRBJ2-3; 10 bases agree with TRBD2. The V segment lost 3 bases and the J segment 5 bases; nucleotides outside the gene matches: 14. The CDR3 is made up of 18 amino acids. Germline CDR1 and CDR2: LGHDT and YNNKEL (reference sequence). For the CDR3, the DNA is TGTGCCAGCAGCCACTCGGGCCGAGCGGGGGGGCCGGGAGATACGCAGTATTTT. Translated, it gives CASSHSGRAGGPGDTQYF.

The chain combines TRBV27 with TRBJ2-7; 7 bases line up with TRBD2. V trimming: 5 bases; J trimming: 2 bases; junction bases outside the gene matches: 12. CDR3 length: 16 amino acids. The germline V gene has CDR1 MNHEY and CDR2 SMNVEV (reference sequence). CDR3 protein: CASSNQRGVRAYEQYF. In DNA form, the CDR3 reads TGTGCCAGCAGTAACCAACGGGGGGTAAGGGCCTACGAGCAGTACTTC.

The chain employs TRBV19 and TRBJ1-5; D not certain. This CDR3 is 13 amino acids long. Germline V gene data show CDR1 as LNHDA and CDR2 as SQIVND (reference sequence). Trimming took 1 base from V and 4 from J, leaving 5 bases between them. The CDR3 here is CASSIAVNQPQHF. The CDR3 nucleotides are TGTGCCAGTAGTATAGCAGTAAATCAGCCCCAGCATTTT.

J is TRBJ1-2 and V is TRBV6-5; 7 nucleotides match TRBD1. The CDR3 is 16 residues long. J gave up 4 bases and V 0 bases, and 8 bases lay outside the gene matches. The V gene's germline CDR1 is MNHEY and CDR2 SVGAGI. The CDR3 DNA reads TGTGCCAGCAGTTACTCGACAGGGATAGGAGGCTATGGCTACACCTTC. Translation: CASSYSTGIGGYGYTF.

This chain connects TRBV4-1 to TRBJ2-1; D is ambiguous. This CDR3 contains 12 residues. Germline-derived CDR1 and CDR2 are MGHRA and YSYEKL. The V and J ends lost 1 base and 6 bases respectively, with 4 bases between them. CDR3 residues: CASSQVLNEQFF. The CDR3 DNA reads TGCGCCAGCAGCCAAGTCCTCAATGAGCAGTTCTTC.

This rearrangement joins TRBV2 to TRBJ2-5; 8 bases match TRBD2. J was trimmed by 1 base and V by 3 bases; bases with no gene match: 4. Germline values: CDR1 SNHLY, CDR2 FYNNEI. This CDR3 is 15 amino acids long. CDR3 in amino acids: CASSDLAGTQETQYF. In DNA, the CDR3 is TGTGCCAGCAGTGATCTAGCGGGCACCCAAGAGACCCAGTACTTC.

The J gene is TRBJ2-3, the V gene TRBV5-1; TRBD1 might be the D (5 bases). CDR3 length: 14 residues. Trimming removed 0 bases from V and 6 bases from J, with 11 bases in between. Germline V gene sequence: CDR1 SGHRS, CDR2 YFSETQ. The CDR3, as DNA: TGCGCCAGCAGCTTGGCGTGGGGCTTGGATACGCAGTATTTT. Its translation is CASSLAWGLDTQYF.

This chain connects TRBV7-9 to TRBJ1-5, with TRBD1 as a possible D gene (6 bases). The CDR3 sequence is 14 residues long. V was clipped by 5 bases and J by 3 bases, with 11 bases between them. Germline CDR1 and CDR2: SEHNR and FQNEAQ (reference sequence). This CDR3 is CASSKTGINQPQHF. The CDR3 nucleotides are TGTGCCAGCAGCAAAACAGGGATCAATCAGCCCCAGCATTTT.

This clone was seen only once. The CDR3 nucleotides are TGTGCCATCATGGGGACAGGGAGCCACGAGCAGTACTTC. Residues: CAIMGTGSHEQYF. The J gene is TRBJ2-7, the V gene TRBV10-3, with 9 nucleotides matching TRBD1. Germline V gene sequence: CDR1 ENHRY, CDR2 SYGVKD. The CDR3 runs to 13 residues. After removal of 7 bases from V and 5 bases from J, the junction contained 6 bases not matched to a gene.

The chain has TRBV10-2 and TRBJ2-1; TRBD2 agrees at 10 bases. There are 14 residues in the CDR3. Germline-derived CDR1 and CDR2 are WSHSY and SAAADI. The J segment lost 6 bases and the V segment lost 10 bases, leaving 9 bases of the junction unmatched. This chain's CDR3 is CAITLAGVLNEQFF. The CDR3 coding sequence is TGCGCCATTACTCTAGCGGGAGTTCTCAATGAGCAGTTCTTC.

This sequence joins TRBV19 and TRBJ1-4; TRBD1 might be the D (6 bases). Germline loops: CDR1 LNHDA, CDR2 SQIVND (reference sequence). This CDR3 contains 15 residues. Between the trimmed V and J ends, which lost 1 base and 8 bases, there was a span of 14 bases. The CDR3 loop reads CASSIGERGKEKLFF. The CDR3 DNA is TGTGCCAGTAGTATAGGTGAAAGGGGGAAGGAAAAACTGTTTTTT. The full variable domain, completed using reference TRBV19 and TRBJ1-4, is DGGITQSPKYLFRKEGQNVTLSCEQNLNHDAMYWYRQDPGQGLRLIYYSQIVNDFQKGDIAEGYSVSREKKESFPLTVTSAQKNPTAFYLCASSIGERGKEKLFFGSGTQLSVL.

The CDR3 sequence is CASSLGLANTGELFF. The CDR3 DNA reads TGTGCCAGCAGCCTCGGACTAGCGAACACCGGGGAGCTGTTTTTT. The genes are TRBV6-5 and TRBJ2-2; 7 positions agree with TRBD2. Per germline, CDR1 MNHEY and CDR2 SVGAGI. With 6 bases clipped from V and 0 bases from J, the junction kept 4 bases outside the gene matches. CDR3 length: 15 residues.

The chain carries TRBV9 and TRBJ2-7; 9 nucleotides align to TRBD2. The CDR3 runs 15 residues. V was pared by 2 bases and J by 5 bases, with 8 bases of the junction left unmatched. Germline CDR1 and CDR2: SGDLS and YYNGEE. CDR3 protein: CASSVTPSGKDEQYF. The DNA for the CDR3 is TGTGCCAGCAGCGTCACCCCTAGCGGGAAGGACGAGCAGTACTTC.

The CDR3 coding sequence is TGTGCCAGCAGCTTCGACGGGGGGGCAGGTGATACGCAGTATTTT. Amino acids: CASSFDGGAGDTQYF. This chain joins TRBV7-3 and TRBJ2-3, with TRBD2 matching over 8 bases. The CDR3 length is 15 residues. The ends lost 3 bases at V and 6 bases at J; junction bases unmatched: 8. Germline V gene sequence: CDR1 SGHTA, CDR2 FQGTGA. The entire variable domain, with the rest obtained from reference TRBV7-3 and TRBJ2-3, is as follows: GAGVSQTPSNKVTEKGKYVELRCDPISGHTALYWYRQSLGQGPEFLIYFQGTGAADDSGLPNDRFFAVRPEGSVSTLKIQRTERGDSAVYLCASSFDGGAGDTQYFGPGTRLTVL.

The sample holds one count of this clone. The chain has TRBV27 and TRBJ2-5, with 7 bases aligning to TRBD1. V shed 5 bases and J 5 bases; nucleotides not matched to a gene: 5. The CDR3 consists of 13 residues. Germline CDR1 is MNHEY and CDR2 is SMNVEV (reference sequence). Here the CDR3 DNA reads TGTGCCAGCAGTATTACAGGGGTGGAGACCCAGTACTTC. This codes for CASSITGVETQYF.

The chain couples TRBV15 to TRBJ2-5, with D perhaps assigned TRBD1 or TRBD2 (5 bases each). Near its end, the DNA agrees better with TRBJ2-7, so the J call may be wrong. The germline gives CDR1 LNHNV, CDR2 YYDKDF (reference sequence). CDR3 size: 12 residues. The DNA of the CDR3 is TGTGCCACCAGCAGTGGGGGCTACGAGCAGTACTTC. It encodes CATSSGGYEQYF.

Only a few counts were recorded for this clone. The V call is TRBV20-1, the J call TRBJ2-1; possibly TRBD2 for D (6 bases). There are 14 residues in the CDR3. Per germline, CDR1 DFQATT and CDR2 SNEGSKA (reference sequence). The V end was cut by 3 bases, the J end by 4 bases, with 13 bases between. The CDR3 sequence is CSASAGFLYNEQFF. The DNA for the CDR3 is TGCAGTGCTAGTGCGGGGTTCCTATACAATGAGCAGTTCTTC.

The chain uses TRBV6-6 and TRBJ1-2, with a tentative D call TRBD1 (5 bases). The CDR3 extends over 14 amino acids. Trimming cost V 0 bases and J 8 bases, with 13 bases left between them. In germline, CDR1 is MNHNY, CDR2 SVGAGI (reference sequence). The CDR3 DNA follows: TGTGCCAGCAGTTACTCCGGTGGGGCGAGAGGCTACACCTTC. It codes for CASSYSGGARGYTF.

This chain joins TRBV28 and TRBJ1-2; 8 nucleotides line up with TRBD1. Germline assignment: CDR1 MDHEN and CDR2 SYDVKM. J was trimmed by 3 bases and V by 4 bases; bases with no gene match: 1. The CDR3 sequence is 13 residues long. For the CDR3, the DNA is TGTGCCAGCAGTTCGACAGGGGACTATGGCTACACCTTC. Its protein is CASSSTGDYGYTF.

The chain carries TRBV18 and TRBJ2-3; D perhaps matches TRBD1 (6 bases). The V and J ends lost 3 bases and 2 bases respectively, with 18 bases between them. The germline gives CDR1 KGHSH, CDR2 LQKENI. The CDR3 has 17 amino acids. The CDR3: CASSPDLGAGDTDTQYF. As DNA, the CDR3 is TGTGCCAGCTCACCTGACCTGGGGGCAGGTGACACAGATACGCAGTATTTT. The full variable domain, in which reference TRBV18 and TRBJ2-3 provide the parts outside the CDR3, is NAGVMQNPRHLVRRRGQEARLRCSPMKGHSHVYWYRQLPEEGLKFMVYLQKENIIDESGMPKERFSAEFPKEGPSILRIQQVVRGDSAAYFCASSPDLGAGDTDTQYFGPGTRLTVL.